This T cell receptor beta chain was recovered during a study of cytomegalovirus exposure and HLA in healthy donors. Study-wide results and limits: Upon later analysis, HLA-associated TCR beta chains proved more clonally expanded than other, equally common chains.

It was with 60 Vbeta and 13 Jbeta primers that the PCR ran. The method was immunoSEQ multiplex PCR; TCRdb's version includes in-frame clones alone and lacks a portion of them. The table shows around 74,000 clones, with less than 80% occurring only once. There are a few counts of this clone. Its antigen is undetermined. Trimming removed 4 bases from V and 2 bases from J; junction bases left unmatched: 4. Germline V gene data show CDR1 as GTSNPN and CDR2 as SVGIG (reference sequence). CDR3 length equals 14 residues. This sequence was found in a man younger than 45 in good health and CMV-seronegative. The sample consisted of PBMCs. The rearrangement uses TRBV30 and TRBJ2-2, with 7 bases identical to TRBD1. The CDR3, as DNA: TGTGCCTGGATAGGGGGCCTTAACACCGGGGAGCTGTTTTTT. Translated, it gives CAWIGGLNTGELFF. Combining the CDR3 with reference TRBV30 and TRBJ2-2 gives the whole variable domain SQTIHQWPATLVQPVGSPLSLECTVEGTSNPNLYWYRQAAGRGLQLLFYSVGIGQISSEVPQNLSASRPQDRQFILSSKKLLLSDSGFYLCAWIGGLNTGELFFGEGSRLTVL.